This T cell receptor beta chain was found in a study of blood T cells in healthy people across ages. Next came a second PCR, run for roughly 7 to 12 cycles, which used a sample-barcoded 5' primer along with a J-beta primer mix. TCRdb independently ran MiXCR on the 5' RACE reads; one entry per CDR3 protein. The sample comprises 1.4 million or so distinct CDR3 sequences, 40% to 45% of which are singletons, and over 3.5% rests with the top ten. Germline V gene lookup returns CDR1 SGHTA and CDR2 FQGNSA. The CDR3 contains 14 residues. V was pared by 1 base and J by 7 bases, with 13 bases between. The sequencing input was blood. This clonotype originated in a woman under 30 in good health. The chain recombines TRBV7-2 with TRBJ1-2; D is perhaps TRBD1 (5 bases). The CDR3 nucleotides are TGTGCCAGCAGCTTAGAAGGGGTTTCGGGTGGCTACACCTTC. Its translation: CASSLEGVSGGYTF.